This T cell receptor (beta chain) is from a study of control samples from healthy donors and cancer patients. Sequencing used immunoSEQ multiplex PCR; TCRdb keeps in-frame clones, though not all of them. The table has over 80,000 clones, more than 75% seen once; the top ten hold roughly 2%. Trimming took off 5 bases at V and 0 bases at J, with 11 bases between the two ends. This CDR3 has 14 amino acids. The germline V gene encodes CDR1 GTSNPN and CDR2 SVGIG (reference sequence). The sequence was obtained from a man in his sixties in good health. V is TRBV30 and J is TRBJ2-1, with D hard to call. The sequencing sample was made of blood. CDR3 region: CAWATLGSYNEQFF. For the CDR3, the DNA is TGTGCCTGGGCTACTCTGGGCTCCTACAATGAGCAGTTCTTC.